The rows below give T cell receptor beta chains drawn from one sample of a study of blood T cells in healthy people across ages. In TCRdb, the 5' RACE reads were re-called with MiXCR into one record per CDR3 protein. The table shows about 970,000 distinct CDR3 sequences, with 51% occurring only once. Sample: blood. The receptors derive from a woman aged 60-75 years in good health. Each CDR3 is given with its conserved first and last residue. A D gene is named only where the DNA matches it firmly. Rows give clone size only sometimes, using once, few, many, or a class for an expanded clone.

cdr3_aa,cdr3_nt,d_call,v_call,j_call,clone_size
CASSVVAGGLGKLFF,TGTGCCAGCAGCGTAGTCGCAGGGGGCTTGGGAAAACTGTTTTTT,TRBD1,TRBV9,TRBJ1-4,once
CSVGLAGDYNEQFF,TGCAGCGTTGGACTAGCGGGGGACTACAATGAGCAGTTCTTC,TRBD2,TRBV29-1,TRBJ2-1,.
CASSLALTTYEQYF,TGTGCCAGCAGCTTAGCCTTGACGACCTACGAGCAGTACTTC,.,TRBV7-9,TRBJ2-7,.
CASSLVPGAGSYEQYF,TGCGCCAGCAGCTTGGTGCCGGGAGCAGGGTCCTACGAGCAGTACTTC,.,TRBV5-1,TRBJ2-7,few
CATTGDSSDGYTF,TGTGCCACCACAGGGGACAGCTCTGATGGCTACACCTTC,TRBD1,TRBV6-1,TRBJ1-2,.
CASSQALAGWQETQYF,TGCGCCAGCAGCCAGGCTCTAGCGGGATGGCAAGAGACCCAGTACTTC,TRBD2,TRBV4-1,TRBJ2-5,once
CSVGDLDSRETQYF,TGCAGCGTTGGAGATCTCGACAGTCGAGAGACCCAGTACTTC,.,TRBV29-1,TRBJ2-5,.
CASSQDGTSGRREQFF,TGCGCCAGCAGCCAAGACGGGACTAGCGGGAGGAGGGAGCAGTTCTTC,TRBD2,TRBV4-3,TRBJ2-1,few
CATSAPGAQWDTQYF,TGTGCCACCAGTGCGCCGGGAGCTCAGTGGGATACGCAGTATTTT,.,TRBV24-1,TRBJ2-3,few
CATSEAGRYGTDTQYF,TGTGCCACCAGTGAGGCCGGCCGGTACGGCACAGATACGCAGTATTTT,.,TRBV24-1,TRBJ2-3,.
CASSLEPGGVIEKLFF,TGCGCCAGCAGCCTCGAGCCGGGGGGCGTGATCGAAAAACTGTTTTTT,.,TRBV4-1,TRBJ1-4,.
CASSVPGGGNDEQYF,TGTGCCAGCAGTGTGCCAGGGGGAGGGAACGACGAGCAGTACTTC,.,TRBV25-1,TRBJ2-7,many
CASSFLQGRSYGYTF,TGTGCCAGCAGCTTTTTGCAGGGCAGGTCGTATGGCTACACCTTC,.,TRBV7-9,TRBJ1-2,few
CASSYSQGWGSYEQYF,TGTGCCAGCAGTTACAGCCAGGGTTGGGGCTCCTACGAGCAGTACTTC,.,TRBV6-2/TRBV6-3,TRBJ2-7,.
CASSAGGTSVTRDGFF,TGTGCCAGCAGCGCAGGAGGGACTAGCGTAACAAGGGATGGGTTCTTC,TRBD2,TRBV7-9,TRBJ2-1,few
CSAPPRAERYNEQFF,TGCAGTGCGCCCCCACGAGCGGAGAGATACAATGAGCAGTTCTTC,.,TRBV20-1,TRBJ2-1,.
CASSLQGATGPYNEQFF,TGTGCCAGCAGTCTACAGGGGGCTACGGGACCTTACAATGAGCAGTTCTTC,TRBD1,TRBV6-5,TRBJ2-1,once
CASTSNRDRGSRYEQYF,TGTGCCAGCACCTCAAACCGGGACAGGGGTTCTAGGTACGAGCAGTACTTC,TRBD1,TRBV7-2,TRBJ2-7,.
CSAHTGAGDTQYF,TGCAGCGCCCACACGGGAGCCGGGGATACGCAGTATTTT,.,TRBV29-1,TRBJ2-3,.
CASSPFAYSNQPQHF,TGTGCCAGCAGCCCGTTTGCGTATAGCAATCAGCCCCAGCATTTT,.,TRBV7-2,TRBJ1-5,.
CASSVKSGSGVAQYF,TGTGCCAGCAGCGTTAAGAGCGGGAGTGGGGTTGCGCAGTATTTT,TRBD2,TRBV7-2,TRBJ2-3,few
CSARGAGTSGRYF,TGCAGTGCTAGAGGAGCCGGGACTAGCGGGAGGTACTTC,TRBD2,TRBV20-1,TRBJ2-5,.
CASSQVGLDSPLHF,TGTGCCAGCAGCCAAGTGGGATTAGATTCACCCCTCCACTTT,.,TRBV4-2,TRBJ1-6,.
CASSSLAAPQETQYF,TGTGCCAGCAGTTCACTAGCGGCTCCCCAAGAGACCCAGTACTTC,TRBD2,TRBV28,TRBJ2-5,few
CAWSVLGQAYGYTF,TGTGCCTGGAGTGTACTTGGACAGGCCTATGGCTACACCTTC,TRBD1,TRBV30,TRBJ1-2,.
CASSYFRGHGSKNIQYF,TGTGCCAGCAGTTACTTCAGGGGGCACGGGTCCAAAAACATTCAGTACTTC,TRBD1,TRBV6-5,TRBJ2-4,once
CASSRDFAWTGTQETQYF,TGTGCCAGCAGCCGGGACTTTGCATGGACAGGGACTCAAGAGACCCAGTACTTC,TRBD1,TRBV14,TRBJ2-5,few
CASSRGQSTGNTIYF,TGTGCCAGCTCGAGAGGTCAATCGACTGGAAACACCATATATTTT,.,TRBV7-9,TRBJ1-3,once
CASSPTAQSDTQYF,TGTGCCAGCAGCCCAACGGCCCAGTCAGATACGCAGTATTTT,.,TRBV7-9,TRBJ2-3,few
CASSKWGTDVKEYEQYF,TGTGCCAGCAGCAAATGGGGGACCGACGTAAAGGAGTACGAGCAGTACTTC,.,TRBV21-1,TRBJ2-7,.
CATSPDQGQPGFYEQYF,TGTGCCACCAGTCCCGACCAAGGACAACCCGGGTTCTACGAGCAGTACTTC,.,TRBV10-3,TRBJ2-7,.
CASSLSWGRGTDTQYF,TGTGCCAGCAGCCTGTCGTGGGGGAGAGGCACAGATACGCAGTATTTT,.,TRBV3-1,TRBJ2-3,.
CASSYRGGLSETQYF,TGTGCCAGCAGCTACAGGGGGGGATTGTCGGAGACCCAGTACTTC,.,TRBV7-2,TRBJ2-5,few
CASSPYQEYGYTF,TGTGCCAGCTCACCGTATCAGGAATATGGCTACACCTTC,.,TRBV18,TRBJ1-2,.
CATSRDVRGPDTQYF,TGTGCCACCAGCAGAGATGTCAGGGGCCCAGATACGCAGTATTTT,.,TRBV15,TRBJ2-3,.
CASSYNGRDARGYTF,TGTGCCAGCAGTTACAATGGGCGGGACGCGCGAGGCTACACCTTC,.,TRBV6-2/TRBV6-3,TRBJ1-2,.
CASSQREPKDTQYF,TGTGCCAGCAGCCAACGGGAGCCGAAAGATACGCAGTATTTT,.,TRBV4-2,TRBJ2-3,.
CSARDLFLALAGGIHNEQFF,TGCAGTGCTAGAGATCTTTTCCTTGCTCTAGCGGGAGGGATCCACAATGAGCAGTTCTTC,TRBD2,TRBV20-1,TRBJ2-1,.
CAGQGAIDTQYF,TGTGCCGGACAGGGGGCTATAGATACGCAGTATTTT,TRBD1,TRBV7-2,TRBJ2-3,few
CASGSTGSMGHTDTQYF,TGTGCCAGCGGTTCTACAGGGTCCATGGGTCACACAGATACGCAGTATTTT,.,TRBV28,TRBJ2-3,.
CASSKFTASGSYEQYF,TGTGCCAGCTCCAAATTTACGGCTAGCGGGAGTTACGAGCAGTACTTC,TRBD2,TRBV12-3/TRBV12-4,TRBJ2-7,few
CASSPGFSGRAKNEQFF,TGTGCCAGCAGCCCCGGGTTCAGCGGGAGGGCCAAAAATGAGCAGTTCTTC,TRBD2,TRBV7-9,TRBJ2-1,.
CSARPTSGRVETQYF,TGCAGTGCTAGACCGACTAGCGGGAGGGTAGAGACCCAGTACTTC,TRBD2,TRBV20-1,TRBJ2-5,.
CASSDTSFRTGSTDTQYF,TGTGCCAGCAGTGATACTTCGTTCCGGACAGGGAGCACAGATACGCAGTATTTT,TRBD1,TRBV6-1,TRBJ2-3,.
CASSFDMGRGYTF,TGTGCCAGCAGTTTTGATATGGGGAGGGGCTACACCTTC,.,TRBV12-3/TRBV12-4,TRBJ1-2,.
CASSQDRQGPGGVQFF,TGTGCCAGCAGCCAAGACCGACAGGGGCCAGGCGGGGTGCAGTTCTTC,TRBD1,TRBV14,TRBJ2-1,.
CASKTGNQPQHF,TGTGCCAGTAAGACAGGGAATCAGCCCCAGCATTTT,TRBD1,TRBV19,TRBJ1-5,.
CASSLRTVEDSPLHF,TGTGCCAGCAGCCTTAGGACAGTCGAGGATTCACCCCTCCACTTT,.,TRBV7-9,TRBJ1-6,few
CASLLAVTPTTYNEQFF,TGTGCCAGCCTTCTAGCGGTTACACCAACAACTTACAATGAGCAGTTCTTC,TRBD2,TRBV12-3/TRBV12-4,TRBJ2-1,few
CAISDPSARTDTQYF,TGTGCCATCAGTGATCCATCTGCACGCACAGATACGCAGTATTTT,.,TRBV10-3,TRBJ2-3,.